What follows are 17 T cell receptor beta chains derived from one specimen sequenced in a study of siplizumab effects on memory and regulatory T cells. Repertoires were generated with immunoSEQ multiplex PCR, while TCRdb's copy carries only in-frame clones and drops some. The sample records 70,000 or so clones, 91% being singletons. The sequencing sample was made of CD8+ T cells sorted from blood. The receptors here all came from a human donor in good health.

This sequence joins TRBV7-9 and TRBJ2-1; D gene uncertain. The V gene's germline CDR1 is SEHNR and CDR2 FQNEAQ (reference sequence). Trimming stripped 5 bases from V and 9 bases from J, with 14 bases between. The CDR3 is 13 residues long. The CDR3 nucleotides read TGTGCCAGCAGCGGTGAGGCGGTCGGTGAGCAGTTCTTC. Its protein is CASSGEAVGEQFF.

The chain links TRBV2 to TRBJ1-3; no reliable D call. V gave up 4 bases and J gave up 4 bases, with 8 bases separating them. The germline V gene encodes CDR1 SNHLY and CDR2 FYNNEI. The length of the CDR3 is 13 residues. The CDR3 sequence: CASSALLGNTIYF. Written as DNA, the CDR3 is TGTGCCAGCAGTGCACTTCTGGGAAACACCATATATTTT.

The rearrangement uses TRBV29-1 and TRBJ2-4, with 8 bases fitting TRBD1. V shed 6 bases, J shed 6 bases, and the junction held 13 bases outside the gene matches. Germline values: CDR1 SQVTM, CDR2 ANQGSEA. The CDR3 has 15 residues. The CDR3 DNA reads as TGCAGCGTGGGAAGTGAGGACAGGGACCTAAACATTCAGTACTTC. This gives the protein CSVGSEDRDLNIQYF.

The CDR3 coding sequence is TGTGCCAGCAGCTTAAATGCCGGGGAGCTGTTTTTT. Translation: CASSLNAGELFF. The chain combines TRBV7-2 with TRBJ2-2; D not certain. Trimming took 2 bases from V and 6 from J, leaving 4 bases between them. Germline CDR1 reads SGHTA; CDR2 reads FQGNSA. This CDR3 has 12 residues.

The chain is built from TRBV7-2 and TRBJ2-7; D possibly corresponds to TRBD2 (6 bases). CDR1 is SGHTA, CDR2 FQGNSA, per germline. V lost 0 bases to trimming and J lost 0 bases, with 9 bases between them. This CDR3 has 15 residues. Here the CDR3 reads CASSLASGSSYEQYF. The CDR3 DNA follows: TGTGCCAGCAGCTTAGCGTCCGGGAGCTCCTACGAGCAGTACTTC.

The chain combines TRBV7-2 with TRBJ2-1; TRBD2 agrees at 9 bases. From germline, CDR1 is SGHTA and CDR2 FQGNSA. The CDR3 runs to 18 residues. V was clipped by 5 bases and J by 7 bases; unmatched bases: 18. CDR3 nucleotide sequence: TGTGCCAGCAGCGCCAACCCCCCTACGCGGGGGGGCCCGAATGAGCAGTTCTTC. This codes for CASSANPPTRGGPNEQFF.

The chain recombines TRBV7-9 with TRBJ1-2; D not resolved. The CDR3 has 15 residues. Germline V gene data show CDR1 as SEHNR and CDR2 as FQNEAQ (reference sequence). Trimming took 1 base from V and 1 from J, leaving 10 bases between them. The DNA for the CDR3 is TGTGCCAGCAGCTTAGGCCCGGCAGTTAACTATGGCTACACCTTC. As protein: CASSLGPAVNYGYTF.

The chain employs TRBV11-2 and TRBJ2-7; D gene unclear. Trimming stripped 0 bases from V and 7 bases from J, with 25 bases between. Germline loops: CDR1 SGHAT, CDR2 FQNNGV. This CDR3 is built from 18 residues. CDR3: CASSLDRIGSPGAREQYF. DNA of the CDR3: TGTGCCAGCAGCTTAGATCGTATAGGATCCCCTGGCGCGAGGGAGCAGTACTTC.

The chain carries TRBV19 and TRBJ2-4, with D perhaps assigned TRBD1 or TRBD2 (5 bases each). Trimming removed 4 bases at V and 8 bases at J, with 21 bases between. There are 16 residues in the CDR3. Germline V gene data show CDR1 as LNHDA and CDR2 as SQIVND (reference sequence). CDR3: CASSKVVGTPADIQYF. The CDR3 region has the DNA TGTGCCAGTAGTAAGGTGGTTGGGACCCCCGCCGACATTCAGTACTTC.

The chain joins TRBV12-5 to TRBJ2-1, with no clear D. Germline CDR1 is LGHNT and CDR2 is FRNRAP. The CDR3 totals 17 residues. The germline V and J ends were trimmed by 1 base and 0 bases, with 13 bases remaining between them. In nucleotides, the CDR3 is TGTGCTAGTGGTTTGGAGACGAACAGACCCTCCTACAATGAGCAGTTCTTC. Protein product: CASGLETNRPSYNEQFF. Together with reference TRBV12-5 and TRBJ2-1, the CDR3 gives the full variable domain: DARVTQTPRHKVTEMGQEVTMRCQPILGHNTVFWYRQTMMQGLELLAYFRNRAPLDDSGMPKDRFSAEMPDATLATLKIQPSEPRDSAVYFCASGLETNRPSYNEQFFGPGTRLTVL.

This clone appeared a single time. The chain is built from TRBV2 and TRBJ1-3, with 9 nucleotides matching TRBD1. The CDR3 covers 13 residues. CDR1 and CDR2 (germline): SNHLY, FYNNEI. The V segment lost 4 bases and the J segment 8 bases; nucleotides outside the gene matches: 3. The CDR3 reads CASSGRQGDTIYF. The CDR3, as DNA: TGTGCCAGCAGTGGCCGACAGGGGGACACCATATATTTT.

This clone has only a few counts. The genes are TRBV13 and TRBJ1-2, with 10 bases that match TRBD1. In germline, CDR1 is PRHDT, CDR2 FYEKMQ (reference sequence). The J segment lost 8 bases and the V segment lost 5 bases, leaving 14 bases of the junction unmatched. This CDR3 is built from 16 residues. The CDR3 DNA sequence: TGTGCCAGCAGCCCCCGAGGGGGGACAGGGGAACGCGGCTACACCTTC. Translation: CASSPRGGTGERGYTF.

The V call is TRBV7-9, the J call TRBJ2-1; 9 positions match TRBD2. Germline CDR1 is SEHNR and CDR2 is FQNEAQ (reference sequence). Trimming removed 7 bases from V and 6 bases from J; junction bases left unmatched: 10. This CDR3 is built from 15 residues. The CDR3 coding sequence is TGTGCCAGCAACCCGTACGGGCGGGAGGGCAATGAGCAGTTCTTC. It yields the protein CASNPYGREGNEQFF.

The chain is built from TRBV28 and TRBJ2-7, with D possibly TRBD1 on 5 matching bases. Per germline, CDR1 MDHEN and CDR2 SYDVKM. With 7 bases removed from V and 2 bases from J, the gap between germline ends came to 18 bases. This CDR3 is built from 15 residues. The CDR3 DNA reads TGTGCCAGCATCCCAACTTCCGACAGAGCCTACGAGCAGTACTTC. Its protein product is CASIPTSDRAYEQYF. Together with reference TRBV28 and TRBJ2-7, the CDR3 gives the full variable domain: DVKVTQSSRYLVKRTGEKVFLECVQDMDHENMFWYRQDPGLGLRLIYFSYDVKMKEKGDIPEGYSVSREKKERFSLILESASTNQTSMYLCASIPTSDRAYEQYFGPGTRLTVT.

The chain is built from TRBV5-4 and TRBJ2-5; D unclear. This CDR3 region has 13 residues. CDR1 and CDR2 from the germline V gene are SGHNT and YYREEE (reference sequence). V was cut by 0 bases and J by 3 bases, with 6 bases left in between. The CDR3 sequence: CASSLDLEETQYF. CDR3 coding DNA: TGTGCCAGCAGCTTGGACTTGGAAGAGACCCAGTACTTC.

CDR3 DNA sequence: TGTGCCAGCAGTTTATCAGGGGACTATGGCTACACCTTC. Its translation: CASSLSGDYGYTF. The chain employs TRBV28 and TRBJ1-2, with D possibly matching TRBD1 (6 bases). Germline V gene data show CDR1 as MDHEN and CDR2 as SYDVKM. V was shortened by 1 base and J by 3 bases, with 6 bases between the two germline ends. The CDR3 spans 13 residues.

With regard to this clone: Relative to the germline gene, one junction end is altered; a read error may explain this. The chain combines TRBV7-7 with TRBJ2-1; D uncertain. This CDR3 has 15 amino acids. Germline CDR1 reads SSHAT; CDR2 reads FNYEAQ (reference sequence). The CDR3 nucleotides read TGTGCTAGCAGTTTAGGTACAGTCTCCTACAATGAGCAGTTCTTC. Its protein is CASSLGTVSYNEQFF.